A selection of T cell receptor beta chains follows, all from one sample in a study of blood T cell repertoires in COVID-19. The protocol was immunoSEQ multiplex PCR, while the TCRdb copy is restricted to in-frame clones and leaves out a portion. This sample yields some 360,000 clones, of which roughly 86% are seen a single time; over 2% belongs to the top ten. Sequenced: peripheral blood. Receptors originate from a woman aged 60-75 years with COVID-19, enrolled during active disease. The CDR3 runs from the conserved cysteine through the conserved F or W. A D gene is named only where the DNA matches it firmly. Some rows mark clone size as missing; the rest say once, few, many or name a class of expanded clone.

>TRBV3-1/TRBV3-2|TRBD1|once|TRBJ1-1
TGTGCCAGCAGCCCACGGGACAGGGAGGGAGCTTTCTTT
CASSPRDREGAFF
>TRBV10-3|NA|NA|TRBJ1-3
TGTGCCATCAGTGAGTCATCCCCAGTTGGAAACACCATATATTTT
CAISESSPVGNTIYF
>TRBV6-4|NA|NA|TRBJ1-4
TGTGCCAGCAGTAAATCCAGTGGTAATGAAAAACTGTTTTTT
CASSKSSGNEKLFF
>TRBV12-5|NA|NA|TRBJ2-5
TGTGCTAGTGGTCCAGGGATGGAGACCCAGTACTTC
CASGPGMETQYF
>TRBV7-9|NA|NA|TRBJ2-7
TGTGCCAGCAGCTTAGCGGGGGCAACCTCCTACGAGCAGTACTTC
CASSLAGATSYEQYF
>TRBV11-2|NA|NA|TRBJ2-2
TGTGCCAGCAGCTTTACTGTGACCGGGGAGCTGTTTTTT
CASSFTVTGELFF
>TRBV29-1|NA|NA|TRBJ1-5
TGCAGCGTTGGGGACATTGGTAGCAATCAGCCCCAGCATTTT
CSVGDIGSNQPQHF
>TRBV5-4|NA|few|TRBJ1-3
TGTGCCAGCAGCGGGACTCCTCTCTCTGGAAACACCATATATTTT
CASSGTPLSGNTIYF
>TRBV27|NA|NA|TRBJ1-6
TGTGCCAGCAGTTTATCGGGGCCGGCTAGGAGGGATTCACCCCTCCACTTT
CASSLSGPARRDSPLHF
>TRBV7-9|TRBD1|NA|TRBJ1-5
TGTGCCAGCAGCGATGGACAGGGGGCACGACAGCCCCAGCATTTT
CASSDGQGARQPQHF
>TRBV7-3|NA|NA|TRBJ1-1
TGTGCCAGCAGCTCTGGGTTTTCGGGTGAAGCTTTCTTT
CASSSGFSGEAFF
>TRBV12-3/TRBV12-4|TRBD1|NA|TRBJ2-5
TGTGCCAGCAGGACGACAGGGACGGAGACCCAGTACTTC
CASRTTGTETQYF
>TRBV18|NA|NA|TRBJ1-1
TGTGCCAGCTCACCGAGTGGAGGGAACACTGAAGCTTTCTTT
CASSPSGGNTEAFF
>TRBV7-9|TRBD1|few|TRBJ1-3
TGTGCCAGCAGCGCCCGGGACAGGGGTGGAAACACCATATATTTT
CASSARDRGGNTIYF
>TRBV7-9|NA|NA|TRBJ2-3
TGTGCCAGCAGCTTAGGACTGAGCACAGATACGCAGTATTTT
CASSLGLSTDTQYF
>TRBV20-1|TRBD1|NA|TRBJ2-5
TGCAGTGCCCGACAGGGGCAGACCCAGTACTTC
CSARQGQTQYF
>TRBV5-1|NA|NA|TRBJ1-4
TGCGCCAGCAGCCCGGGAGAAGCTAATGAAAAACTGTTTTTT
CASSPGEANEKLFF
>TRBV6-5|NA|NA|TRBJ1-5
TGTGCCAGCAGGTCAGCGGGCGGAGGCAATCAGCCCCAGCATTTT
CASRSAGGGNQPQHF
>TRBV5-1|TRBD1|NA|TRBJ2-3
TGCGCCAGCAGCTGGGACAGAACAGATACGCAGTATTTT
CASSWDRTDTQYF
>TRBV28|TRBD1|NA|TRBJ1-4
TGTGCCAGCGTACAGGGGGCAAGTGAAAAACTGTTTTTT
CASVQGASEKLFF
>TRBV19|NA|NA|TRBJ1-4
TGTGCCAGTAGTTATAGCTTATCTAATGAAAAACTGTTTTTT
CASSYSLSNEKLFF
>TRBV28|TRBD2|NA|TRBJ2-1
TGTGCCAGCAGTCCTCCCCCCAGCGGGGGGTCCTACAATGAGCAGTTCTTC
CASSPPPSGGSYNEQFF
>TRBV24-1|TRBD2|NA|TRBJ2-2
TGTGCCACCAGTGATCCGGGACTAGCGGGGGGACGTGGGACCGGGGAGCTGTTTTTT
CATSDPGLAGGRGTGELFF
>TRBV23-1|NA|NA|TRBJ1-2
TGCGCCAGCAGTCACCGCCGGGGGGGGTTGGACTATGGCTACACCTTC
CASSHRRGGLDYGYTF